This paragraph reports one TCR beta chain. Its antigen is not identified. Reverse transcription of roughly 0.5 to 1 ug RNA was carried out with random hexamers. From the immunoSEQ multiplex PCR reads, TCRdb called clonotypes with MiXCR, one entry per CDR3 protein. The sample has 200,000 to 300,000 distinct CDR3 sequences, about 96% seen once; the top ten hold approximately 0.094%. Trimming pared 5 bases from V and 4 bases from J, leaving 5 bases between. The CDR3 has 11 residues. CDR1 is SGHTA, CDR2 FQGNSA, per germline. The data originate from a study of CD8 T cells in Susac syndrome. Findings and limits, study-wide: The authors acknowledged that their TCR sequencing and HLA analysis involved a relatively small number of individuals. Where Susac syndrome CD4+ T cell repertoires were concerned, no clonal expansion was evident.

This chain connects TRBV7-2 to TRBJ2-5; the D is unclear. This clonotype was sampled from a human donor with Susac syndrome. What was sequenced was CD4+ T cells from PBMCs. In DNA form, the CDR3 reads TGTGCCAGCAGCGGCATAGAGACCCAGTACTTC. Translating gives CASSGIETQYF.